These T cell receptor beta chains were read from a single sample in a study of control samples from healthy donors and cancer patients. Assay used: immunoSEQ multiplex PCR; TCRdb lists only in-frame clones, some missing. The sample consists of approximately 19,000 clones, roughly 80% of them appearing once. Material for sequencing was PBMCs. The origin of the receptors is a woman in her seventies with lung cancer. Each CDR3 is given with its conserved first and last residue. D genes are given only for firm matches. The size entry is marked missing in some rows and otherwise reads once, few, many or a size class.

TRBJ1-2 TRBV6-5 TRBD1 15 . CASRTPGQGMNGYTF TGTGCCAGCAGGACCCCGGGACAGGGGATGAATGGCTACACCTTC
TRBJ2-1 TRBV7-9 TRBD2 16 . CASSLGGLAGAYEQFF TGTGCCAGCAGCTTAGGGGGACTAGCGGGAGCTTATGAGCAGTTCTTC
TRBJ1-5 TRBV19 TRBD1 14 . CASRTGGRHQPQHF TGTGCCAGTAGGACAGGGGGCCGGCATCAGCCCCAGCATTTT
TRBJ2-1 TRBV7-8 TRBD2 18 . CASSPREGFRPSYNEQFF TGTGCCAGCAGCCCTCGGGAGGGCTTTAGACCCTCCTACAATGAGCAGTTCTTC
TRBJ2-7 TRBV2 . 10 . CASSSYEQYF TGTGCCAGCAGCTCCTACGAGCAGTACTTC
TRBJ1-1 TRBV3-1/TRBV3-2 . 13 . CASSQEGFTEAFF TGTGCCAGCAGCCAAGAAGGGTTCACTGAAGCTTTCTTT
TRBJ2-7 TRBV6-5 TRBD2 15 . CASSEGLAGKYEQYF TGTGCCAGCAGCGAGGGACTAGCGGGGAAATACGAGCAGTACTTC
TRBJ1-5 TRBV11-3 TRBD1 15 . CASSSGQGSNQPQHF TGTGCCAGCAGCTCAGGACAGGGGTCCAATCAGCCCCAGCATTTT
TRBJ2-3 TRBV28 . 14 . CASSLLLVGDTQYF TGTGCCAGCAGTTTGTTGCTAGTAGGGGATACGCAGTATTTT
TRBJ2-7 TRBV30 . 16 few CAWTSPDSDFPYEQYF TGTGCCTGGACTTCCCCCGACAGCGACTTCCCCTACGAGCAGTACTTC
TRBJ2-2 TRBV7-8 . 19 few CASSLGVPGHLRGTGELFF TGTGCCAGCAGCTTAGGGGTCCCGGGACACCTAAGGGGCACCGGGGAGCTGTTTTTT
TRBJ2-5 TRBV20-1 . 15 . CSASSLGNSKETQYF TGCAGTGCTAGTTCTCTTGGCAACTCAAAAGAGACCCAGTACTTC
TRBJ2-3 TRBV28 . 14 . CASSFQVSTDTQYF TGTGCCAGCAGTTTCCAAGTTAGCACAGATACGCAGTATTTT
TRBJ2-3 TRBV21-1 . 16 once CASSKWQSWGWDTQYF TGTGCCAGCAGCAAGTGGCAATCTTGGGGGTGGGATACGCAGTATTTT
TRBJ2-7 TRBV6-5 . 11 . CASKNQGRQYF TGTGCCAGCAAGAATCAGGGGAGGCAGTACTTC
TRBJ2-3 TRBV20-1 . 11 few CSARGTDTQYF TGCAGTGCTAGAGGAACAGATACGCAGTATTTT
TRBJ2-5 TRBV7-9 . 12 . CASSWYQETQYF TGTGCCAGCAGCTGGTACCAAGAGACCCAGTACTTC
TRBJ2-2 TRBV14 . 15 . CASSQVTGITGELFF TGTGCCAGCAGCCAAGTAACCGGGATCACCGGGGAGCTGTTTTTT
TRBJ2-2 TRBV11-3 . 11 . CASSLTGELFF TGTGCCAGCAGCTTGACAGGGGAGCTGTTTTTT
TRBJ2-2 TRBV9 TRBD2 16 few CASSAWTSGRLGELFF TGTGCCAGCAGCGCCTGGACTAGCGGGAGACTCGGGGAGCTGTTTTTT
TRBJ2-3 TRBV5-1 . 16 . CASSFIGDAGQTTQYF TGCGCCAGCAGCTTTATAGGTGACGCAGGGCAAACTACGCAGTATTTT
TRBJ1-2 TRBV4-3 . 15 . CASSQGIGQAYGYTF TGCGCCAGCAGCCAAGGAATAGGGCAGGCATATGGCTACACCTTC
TRBJ1-2 TRBV20-1 TRBD1 11 . CSAGHRGGYTF TGCAGTGCTGGTCACAGGGGTGGCTACACCTTC
TRBJ1-4 TRBV11-2 . 16 few CASSSSPGATNEKLFF TGTGCCAGCAGCTCATCCCCGGGAGCAACTAATGAAAAACTGTTTTTT
TRBJ1-2 TRBV12-2 . 14 . CASRSHPGTEGYTF TGTGCAAGTCGCTCCCACCCGGGGACCGAAGGCTACACCTTC
TRBJ2-1 TRBV5-1 . 15 . CASSLMGQDYNEQFF TGCGCCAGCAGCCTGATGGGACAAGATTACAATGAGCAGTTCTTC
TRBJ1-2 TRBV7-2 TRBD1 17 few CASSLVVTTGGAEGYTF TGTGCCAGCAGCTTAGTTGTTACGACAGGGGGCGCGGAGGGCTACACCTTC
TRBJ1-2 TRBV3-1/TRBV3-2 . 16 . CASSQGPRGFTYGYTF TGTGCCAGCAGCCAAGGCCCGAGAGGGTTTACCTATGGCTACACCTTC
TRBJ2-3 TRBV9 . 14 . CASSVDQETDTQYF TGTGCCAGCAGCGTAGATCAGGAAACAGATACGCAGTATTTT
TRBJ1-4 TRBV4-3 TRBD1 13 . CASSQDRGEKLFF TGCGCCAGCAGCCAGGACAGGGGGGAAAAACTGTTTTTT
TRBJ2-2 TRBV29-1 TRBD2 13 few CSVDRGGTGELFF TGCAGCGTTGATCGGGGGGGCACCGGGGAGCTGTTTTTT
TRBJ2-2 TRBV5-4 . 14 . CASSLQGSGGELFF TGTGCCAGCAGCTTGCAGGGTTCTGGAGGGGAGCTGTTTTTT
TRBJ1-1 TRBV18 TRBD1 13 once CASSGQANTEAFF TGTGCCAGCTCAGGACAGGCGAACACTGAAGCTTTCTTT
TRBJ2-1 TRBV29-1 TRBD2 12 . CSAVPSGSEQFF TGCAGCGCTGTTCCTAGCGGGAGTGAGCAGTTCTTC
TRBJ2-1 TRBV5-1 . 14 . CASSLGSTYNEQFF TGCGCCAGCAGCTTGGGTAGCACCTACAATGAGCAGTTCTTC
TRBJ2-7 TRBV6-5 . 15 . CASRSPNEKSNEQYF TGTGCCAGCAGGTCTCCTAACGAGAAAAGTAACGAGCAGTACTTC
TRBJ2-4 TRBV14 . 20 . CASSQVRGLGNVLAKNIQYF TGTGCCAGCAGCCAAGTACGTGGTCTTGGAAATGTATTAGCCAAAAACATTCAGTACTTC
TRBJ2-3 TRBV5-5 . 16 . CASTPTGTAAADTQYF TGTGCCAGCACCCCCACCGGGACCGCCGCCGCAGATACGCAGTATTTT
TRBJ2-2 TRBV6-2/TRBV6-3 . 15 . CASSYRQGNTGELFF TGTGCCAGCAGTTACCGGCAGGGAAACACCGGGGAGCTGTTTTTT
TRBJ2-1 TRBV11-2 TRBD2 16 . CASRFSGTSGKNEQFF TGTGCCAGCAGATTCTCCGGGACTAGCGGGAAGAATGAGCAGTTCTTC
TRBJ2-5 TRBV2 TRBD1 14 . CASSEGTGQKTQYF TGTGCCAGCAGCGAAGGGACAGGGCAAAAGACCCAGTACTTC
TRBJ2-3 TRBV3-1/TRBV3-2 . 19 . CASSQRRSTGPADVDTQYF TGTGCCAGCAGCCAGAGGAGGTCGACAGGACCCGCGGATGTAGATACGCAGTATTTT
TRBJ2-5 TRBV28 . 14 . CASRTPGEVETQYF TGTGCCAGCAGGACCCCAGGGGAAGTAGAGACCCAGTACTTC
TRBJ1-4 TRBV2 . 14 . CATARTDLNEKLFF TGTGCCACGGCCCGGACAGACCTTAATGAAAAACTGTTTTTT
TRBJ2-2 TRBV6-6 . 14 . CASSYGANTGELFF TGTGCCAGCAGTTACGGGGCGAACACCGGGGAGCTGTTTTTT
TRBJ1-1 TRBV30 . 11 . CAWSLGTEAFF TGTGCCTGGAGTCTTGGAACTGAAGCTTTCTTT
TRBJ1-1 TRBV20-1 TRBD1 14 . CSASRAGGNTEAFF TGCAGTGCTAGTCGGGCAGGGGGCAACACTGAAGCTTTCTTT
TRBJ2-3 TRBV9 . 15 few CASSVRGTGTDTQYF TGTGCCAGCAGCGTACGGGGAACTGGCACAGATACGCAGTATTTT
TRBJ1-6 TRBV6-6 . 14 once CASRNIQINSPLHF TGTGCCAGCAGAAATATACAGATTAATTCACCCCTCCACTTT
TRBJ2-5 TRBV19 . 14 . CASSIEGYQETQYF TGTGCCAGTAGTATTGAGGGGTACCAAGAGACCCAGTACTTC
TRBJ2-7 TRBV21-1 . 15 . CASSLLPGPTYEQYF TGTGCCAGCAGCCTTCTGCCGGGGCCTACCTACGAGCAGTACTTC
TRBJ2-7 TRBV13 TRBD2 15 once CASIPSSGRGYEQYF TGTGCCAGCATCCCTTCTAGCGGGAGAGGGTACGAGCAGTACTTC
TRBJ2-7 TRBV7-2 . 15 . CASSSYGAGGYEQYF TGTGCCAGCAGCTCGTATGGGGCCGGAGGGTACGAGCAGTACTTC
TRBJ2-5 TRBV14 . 15 . CASSSQAATQETQYF TGTGCCAGCAGCTCCCAGGCGGCCACGCAAGAGACCCAGTACTTC
TRBJ2-7 TRBV7-6 TRBD2 17 . CASSSSPGLALTYEQYF TGTGCCAGCAGCTCGTCTCCGGGACTAGCGTTAACCTACGAGCAGTACTTC
TRBJ1-3 TRBV3-1/TRBV3-2 . 12 . CASSFDGNTIYF TGTGCCAGCAGCTTCGACGGAAACACCATATATTTT
TRBJ2-7 TRBV28 TRBD2 16 . CASSLPPAGVSYEQYF TGTGCCAGCAGTTTACCTCCAGCGGGGGTTTCCTACGAGCAGTACTTC
TRBJ1-4 TRBV4-2 TRBD1 13 . CATRDSLNEKLFF TGTGCGACACGGGACAGCCTTAATGAAAAACTGTTTTTT
TRBJ2-3 TRBV7-2 . 13 . CASSLEAGQTQYF TGTGCCAGCAGCTTAGAAGCGGGACAGACGCAGTATTTT